This T cell receptor beta chain was documented in a study of blood T cell repertoires in COVID-19. Turning to the study itself: Samples representing acute and convalescent COVID-19 were sourced from the United States, Italy and Spain.

Only in-frame clones appear in the TCRdb table, and some are missing; sequencing was by immunoSEQ multiplex PCR. This sample has approximately 75,000 clones, with 75% to 95% found just once. The CDR3 has 14 amino acids. Germline V gene data show CDR1 as MDHEN and CDR2 as SYDVKM. The trim removed 6 bases at V and 6 bases at J, leaving 9 bases unmatched. This sequence was found in a human donor in a cohort sampled during active COVID-19. Sequences were obtained from peripheral blood. The chain carries TRBV28 and TRBJ1-1; 8 nucleotides line up with TRBD1. CDR3 in DNA: TGTGCCAGCAGCTCACCAGGGGGCGGCCCTGAAGCTTTCTTT. Residues: CASSSPGGGPEAFF.